This T cell receptor (beta chain) was observed in a study of beta chain features in type 1 diabetes. The study reverse transcribed the entire isolated RNA, so it sequenced expressed TCRB transcripts. TCRdb keeps only in-frame clones here, not all; method: immunoSEQ multiplex PCR. The data show over 65,000 clones, 30% to 35% seen once. With respect to this clone: Antigen: not known.

Study conclusions and caveats: The study found fewer insertions and more deletions at VDJ junctions in type 1 diabetes patients.

CDR1 is SGHRS and CDR2 is YFSETQ in the germline V gene. The V end was cut by 6 bases, the J end by 2 bases, with 12 bases between. This CDR3 contains 13 residues. The chain is built from TRBV5-1 and TRBJ2-7, with TRBD1 as a possible D gene (5 bases). This clonotype was sampled from a woman in her late teens or twenties in good health. Sequencing was performed on stem cell memory CD4+ T cells from blood. The CDR3 protein is CASKVPGTYEQYF. Here the CDR3 DNA reads TGCGCCAGCAAAGTACCAGGGACCTACGAGCAGTACTTC. The entire variable domain, with the rest obtained from reference TRBV5-1 and TRBJ2-7, is as follows: KAGVTQTPRYLIKTRGQQVTLSCSPISGHRSVSWYQQTPGQGLQFLFEYFSETQRNKGNFPGRFSGRQFSNSRSEMNVSTLELGDSALYLCASKVPGTYEQYFGPGTRLTVT.